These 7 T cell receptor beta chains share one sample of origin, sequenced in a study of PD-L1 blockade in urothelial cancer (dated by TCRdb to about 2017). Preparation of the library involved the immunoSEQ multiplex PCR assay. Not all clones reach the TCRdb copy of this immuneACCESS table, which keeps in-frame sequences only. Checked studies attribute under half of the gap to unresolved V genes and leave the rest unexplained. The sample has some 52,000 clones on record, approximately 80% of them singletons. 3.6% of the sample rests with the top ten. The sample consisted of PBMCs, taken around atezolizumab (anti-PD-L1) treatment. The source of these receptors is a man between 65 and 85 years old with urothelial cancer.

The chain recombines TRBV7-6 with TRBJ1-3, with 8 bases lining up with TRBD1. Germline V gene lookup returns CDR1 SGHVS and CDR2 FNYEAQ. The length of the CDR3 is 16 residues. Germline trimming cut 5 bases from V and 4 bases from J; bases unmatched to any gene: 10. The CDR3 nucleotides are TGTGCCAGCAGCGGGATACAGGGGGAGTACGGAAACACCATATATTTT. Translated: CASSGIQGEYGNTIYF.

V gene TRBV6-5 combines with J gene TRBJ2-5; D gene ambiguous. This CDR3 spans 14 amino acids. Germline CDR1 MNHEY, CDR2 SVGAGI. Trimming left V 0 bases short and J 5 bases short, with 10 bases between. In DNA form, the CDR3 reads TGTGCCAGCAGTTACTCGAGAGTCGGGGAGACCCAGTACTTC. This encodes CASSYSRVGETQYF.

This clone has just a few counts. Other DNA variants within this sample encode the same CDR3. The CDR3 is CASSLEGQGDYEQYF. In nucleotides, the CDR3 is TGCGCCAGCAGCTTGGAAGGGCAGGGTGACTACGAGCAGTACTTC. This chain links TRBV5-1 with TRBJ2-7; the D gene is possibly TRBD1 (5 bases). This CDR3 spans 15 amino acids. CDR1 and CDR2 (germline): SGHRS, YFSETQ. The V end was cut by 0 bases, the J end by 3 bases, with 13 bases between.

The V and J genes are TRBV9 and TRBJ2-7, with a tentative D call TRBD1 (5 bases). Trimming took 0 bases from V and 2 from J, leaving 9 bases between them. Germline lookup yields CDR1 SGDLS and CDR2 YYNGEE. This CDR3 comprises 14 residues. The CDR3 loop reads CASSVGQRTYEQYF. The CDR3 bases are TGTGCCAGCAGCGTAGGACAGCGAACCTACGAGCAGTACTTC.

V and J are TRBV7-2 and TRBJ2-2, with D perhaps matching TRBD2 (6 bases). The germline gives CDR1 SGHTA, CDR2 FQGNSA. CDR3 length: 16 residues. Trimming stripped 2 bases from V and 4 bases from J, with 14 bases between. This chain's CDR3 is CASSLTGDLLTGELFF. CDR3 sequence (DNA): TGTGCCAGCAGCTTAACGGGGGACCTTCTCACCGGGGAGCTGTTTTTT.

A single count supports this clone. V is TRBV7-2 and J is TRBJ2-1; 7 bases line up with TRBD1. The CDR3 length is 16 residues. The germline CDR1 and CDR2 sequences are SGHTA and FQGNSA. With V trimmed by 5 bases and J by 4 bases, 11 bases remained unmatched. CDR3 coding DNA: TGTGCCAGCAGCCCCCGACAGGGATCCCCATACAATGAGCAGTTCTTC. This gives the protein CASSPRQGSPYNEQFF.

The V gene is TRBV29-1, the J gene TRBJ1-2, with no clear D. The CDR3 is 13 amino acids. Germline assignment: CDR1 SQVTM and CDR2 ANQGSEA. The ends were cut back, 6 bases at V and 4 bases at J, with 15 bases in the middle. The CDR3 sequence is CSVAHPAGYGYTF. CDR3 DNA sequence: TGCAGCGTCGCCCATCCGGCAGGCTATGGCTACACCTTC.